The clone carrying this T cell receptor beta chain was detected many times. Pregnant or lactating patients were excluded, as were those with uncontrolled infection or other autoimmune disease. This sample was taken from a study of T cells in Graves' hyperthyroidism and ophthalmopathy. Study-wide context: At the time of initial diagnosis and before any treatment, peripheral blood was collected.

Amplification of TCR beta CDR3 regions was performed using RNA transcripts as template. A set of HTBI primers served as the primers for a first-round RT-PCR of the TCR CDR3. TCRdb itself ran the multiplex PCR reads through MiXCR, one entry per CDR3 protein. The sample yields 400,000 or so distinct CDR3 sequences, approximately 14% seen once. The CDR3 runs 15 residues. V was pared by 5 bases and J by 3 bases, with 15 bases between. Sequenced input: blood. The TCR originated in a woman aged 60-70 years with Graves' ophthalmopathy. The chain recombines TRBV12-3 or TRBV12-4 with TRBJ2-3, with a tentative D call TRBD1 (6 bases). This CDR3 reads CASSPDRLRTDTQYF. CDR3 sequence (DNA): TGTGCCAGCAGTCCCGACAGGTTGCGGACAGATACGCAGTATTTT.